This T cell receptor (beta chain) emerged from a study of vaccination and CD4 T cells after COVID-19. The overall study: Fewer than 10 convalescent patients had mild and one had severe PCR-confirmed SARS-CoV-2 disease. Each of the control cultures got a CEFX pool, an HIV-1 Nef pool, or no peptide.

A word on this clonotype: Its antigen is not identified.

Germline CDR1 and CDR2: DFQATT and SNEGSKA (reference sequence). V lost 0 bases to trimming and J lost 1 base, with 15 bases between them. This CDR3 is built from 16 residues. Time point specified: late sampling 161 to 241 days after vaccination in three convalescent patients. Treatment: approximately 9-day PBMC culture with coronavirus spike peptide pools or control peptides (ViraFEST assay). Sequenced with the Oncomine TCR Beta short-read assay was DNA taken from cultured CD4+ T cells. TCRdb redid the calling of the PCR reads with MiXCR, one entry per CDR3 protein. The table lists more than 20,000 distinct CDR3 sequences, approximately 29% of them singletons, with approximately 10% in the top ten.

This clonotype was obtained from a human donor who had recovered from COVID-19. Sequenced material: CD4+ T cells from blood, cultured in vitro, taken about 7 months after SARS-CoV-2 vaccination. The V gene is TRBV20-1, the J gene TRBJ1-1; D gene unclear. The CDR3 nucleotides read TGCAGTGCTAGAGATGCGGCTAGGGAGGGGAACACTGAAGCTTTCTTT. It yields the protein CSARDAAREGNTEAFF.